This passage covers 6 T cell receptor beta chains from one sample sequenced in a study of blood T cell repertoires in COVID-19. TCRdb keeps only in-frame clones here, not all; method: immunoSEQ multiplex PCR. This table holds over 200,000 clones, roughly 90% found once. The specimen sequenced was peripheral blood. Receptor source: a man between 35 and 55 years old with active or convalescent COVID-19.

The chain carries TRBV4-1 and TRBJ2-7; TRBD1 matches 8 bases. V was pared by 0 bases and J by 4 bases, with 5 bases of the junction left unmatched. Germline-derived CDR1 and CDR2 are MGHRA and YSYEKL. This CDR3 spans 15 amino acids. The CDR3 sequence: CASSQDSGGQYEQYF. The CDR3 coding sequence is TGCGCCAGCAGCCAAGATTCAGGGGGCCAATACGAGCAGTACTTC.

The chain joins TRBV28 to TRBJ2-3; weak D call: TRBD2 (6 bases). V was trimmed by 5 bases and J by 9 bases, leaving 12 bases between them. This CDR3 contains 12 residues. CDR1 is MDHEN and CDR2 is SYDVKM in the germline V gene. The CDR3 region has the DNA TGTGCCAGCAGTCCGGACTACGCGACGCAGTATTTT. It encodes CASSPDYATQYF.

Regarding this clone: Other DNA sequences in the same sample also yield this CDR3. The chain is built from TRBV28 and TRBJ2-3, with 7 bases aligning to TRBD1. The ends lost 4 bases at V and 8 bases at J; junction bases unmatched: 0. The CDR3 is made up of 11 amino acids. Germline V gene lookup returns CDR1 MDHEN and CDR2 SYDVKM. CDR3 amino acids: CASSYRGTQYF. Here the CDR3 DNA reads TGTGCCAGCAGTTACAGGGGTACGCAGTATTTT.

This clone was counted only a few times. The gene calls are TRBV2 and TRBJ2-3, with unresolved D. Germline V lookup: CDR1 SNHLY, CDR2 FYNNEI. The CDR3 extends over 12 amino acids. Trimming left V 4 bases short and J 6 bases short, with 8 bases between. As DNA, the CDR3 is TGTGCCAGCAGTGTAGATTTTGATACGCAGTATTTT. Translation: CASSVDFDTQYF.

CDR3 sequence (DNA): TGTGCCAGTAGTATAGTTGGGGGGGGACAGGGAAGCAACAATGAGCAGTTCTTC. This codes for CASSIVGGGQGSNNEQFF. The J gene is TRBJ2-1, the V gene TRBV19, with 9 bases lining up with TRBD1. From germline, CDR1 is LNHDA and CDR2 SQIVND (reference sequence). The CDR3 contains 18 residues. J was trimmed by 5 bases and V by 1 base; bases with no gene match: 12.

The chain recombines TRBV2 with TRBJ1-5; D gene ambiguous. This CDR3 comprises 14 residues. The V end lost 4 bases, the J end lost 5 bases, and 12 bases lay between the germline ends. Germline V gene data show CDR1 as SNHLY and CDR2 as FYNNEI. The CDR3 sequence is CASSVPNLYQPQHF. CDR3 nucleotide sequence: TGTGCCAGCAGTGTTCCTAACCTTTATCAGCCCCAGCATTTT.